The 4 T cell receptor beta chains listed next were all sequenced from one sample in a study of shared clonotypes between healthy human individuals. Data came from immunoSEQ multiplex PCR; TCRdb stores just in-frame clones and leaves some out. The table lists about 2.2 million clones, roughly 93% of them singletons. The naive CD8 subset, CD45RO-negative cells positively selected for CCR7, excluded terminally differentiated effector memory CD45RA+ cells. Sequences were obtained from naive CD8+ T cells from PBMCs. The receptors come from a man aged 18 to 30 in good health. Some clones in this sample may be carry-over from other donors' samples.

The chain links TRBV28 to TRBJ2-5; 9 nucleotides line up with TRBD2. The CDR3 loop spans 13 amino acids. Germline-derived CDR1 and CDR2 are MDHEN and SYDVKM. CDR3 DNA sequence: TGTGCGAGCTGGGCGGGAGGGGGAGAGACCCAGTACTTC. Its translation: CASWAGGGETQYF.

The chain links TRBV7-9 to TRBJ2-3, with a tentative D call TRBD1 (6 bases). From germline, CDR1 is SEHNR and CDR2 FQNEAQ (reference sequence). The CDR3 is 14 amino acids. V was trimmed by 5 bases and J by 4 bases, leaving 13 bases between them. This CDR3 is CASSLDRLADTQYF. DNA of the CDR3: TGTGCCAGCAGCCTCGACAGGTTGGCAGATACGCAGTATTTT.

As for this clone: In the same sample, other DNA sequences code for this CDR3. The J gene is TRBJ2-7, the V gene TRBV6-5; 9 nucleotides align to TRBD1. Germline lookup yields CDR1 MNHEY and CDR2 SVGAGI. Unmatched junction bases numbered 2, after V lost 2 bases and J lost 3 bases. The CDR3 length is 14 residues. The CDR3 bases are TGTGCCAGCAGTTACGGGGGACAGGGCTACGAGCAGTACTTC. Translation: CASSYGGQGYEQYF.

This chain joins TRBV11-2 and TRBJ2-3; D possibly corresponds to TRBD1 (7 bases). The CDR3 totals 18 residues. The V and J ends lost 1 base and 0 bases respectively, with 17 bases between them. CDR1 is SGHAT and CDR2 is FQNNGV in the germline V gene. CDR3 DNA sequence: TGTGCCAGCAGCTTAGGACAGGGTTGGGGGGCTAGCACAGATACGCAGTATTTT. As protein: CASSLGQGWGASTDTQYF.